Included here is one TCR beta chain sequence, with context. Its antigen is still unknown. One base away there is no much larger clone; base qualities are not given. The data were taken from a study of pediatric ulcerative colitis (dated by TCRdb to the late 2010s). Describing the broader study: Nine newly diagnosed, treatment-naive pediatric ulcerative colitis patients and a few non-IBD control children each provided paired blood and rectal samples.

Study-level results and caveats: A couple of rectal CDR3 clonotypes were found in every ulcerative colitis patient but in no control. Autologous blood-rectal clonal overlap was significantly higher in ulcerative colitis patients than in controls, suggesting increased T cell trafficking to inflamed tissue. Repertoires were derived from total lymphocyte DNA, so rare subsets such as regulatory T cells may have patterns not reflected. The healthy control group was small, consisting of only four individuals. Features of the rectal repertoire distinguished controls, mild-moderate colitis patients and acute severe colitis patients, and in acute severe colitis rectal diversity was lower because of clonal expansions. For technical reasons, blood samples from a couple of patients gave substantially fewer templates, and these samples were excluded from the blood-rectal overlap analysis.

Cut back by 5 bases and 2 bases, the V and J ends lie 16 bases apart. CDR1 and CDR2, per the germline V gene (reference sequence), are MNHEY and SMNVEV. The CDR3 holds 15 amino acids from the cysteine to the phenylalanine. Only the CDR3 region is kept as DNA, spanning 45 bases read in frame from base 1. Through the immunoSEQ TRB Survey service, multiplex V and J primers were used to amplify rearranged CDR3 beta regions from genomic DNA. To keep depth equal across samples, survey-level sequencing depth of up to 500,000 reads per sample was applied. The libraries were purified and pooled, then sequenced using Illumina technology. For the original study's pipeline: Productive clonality, sample overlap, pairwise scatters, CDR3 beta length, V/D/J gene usage and productiveness were all assessed with the immunoSEQ online tools. Calculated diversity was defined as the number of unique rearrangements divided by total templates, multiplied by 100, and Shannon and Simpson indices were computed as well. For principal component analysis, Z-score normalized data were analyzed with the R prcomp function and the ggbiplot package. Morisita's index was used to measure clonal overlap between blood and rectum within each subject. TCRdb re-hosts the immuneACCESS table, in-frame sequences only. Its copies lack some clones; in the studies checked, an unresolved V gene accounts for under half of them, and the cause for the rest is not known. V, J and clone size derive from that table, while D and trimming were established from the DNA sequence. Counted in this sample were about 60,000 clones; more than 75% of them appeared once. Together, the top ten hold about 1.5% of the sample.

In controls, colonoscopy was performed for suspected IBD, macroscopically and histologically normal endoscopy was observed, and no IBD diagnosis was made within the following year. Blood was sampled at the same time as the colonoscopy. The Wizard kit (Promega) was used to extract genomic DNA from the blood and intestinal samples. The source material was blood. Rearrangement joined TRBV27 to TRBJ2-7; matching of 6 bases hints at TRBD1 as the D gene. This sequence originates from a boy between 5 and 17 years old who was a control in a study of pediatric ulcerative colitis. This receptor has the CDR3 CASSPRPGHTYEQYF. The DNA sequence is given as TGTGCCAGCAGTCCTAGACCGGGACACACCTACGAGCAGTACTTC.